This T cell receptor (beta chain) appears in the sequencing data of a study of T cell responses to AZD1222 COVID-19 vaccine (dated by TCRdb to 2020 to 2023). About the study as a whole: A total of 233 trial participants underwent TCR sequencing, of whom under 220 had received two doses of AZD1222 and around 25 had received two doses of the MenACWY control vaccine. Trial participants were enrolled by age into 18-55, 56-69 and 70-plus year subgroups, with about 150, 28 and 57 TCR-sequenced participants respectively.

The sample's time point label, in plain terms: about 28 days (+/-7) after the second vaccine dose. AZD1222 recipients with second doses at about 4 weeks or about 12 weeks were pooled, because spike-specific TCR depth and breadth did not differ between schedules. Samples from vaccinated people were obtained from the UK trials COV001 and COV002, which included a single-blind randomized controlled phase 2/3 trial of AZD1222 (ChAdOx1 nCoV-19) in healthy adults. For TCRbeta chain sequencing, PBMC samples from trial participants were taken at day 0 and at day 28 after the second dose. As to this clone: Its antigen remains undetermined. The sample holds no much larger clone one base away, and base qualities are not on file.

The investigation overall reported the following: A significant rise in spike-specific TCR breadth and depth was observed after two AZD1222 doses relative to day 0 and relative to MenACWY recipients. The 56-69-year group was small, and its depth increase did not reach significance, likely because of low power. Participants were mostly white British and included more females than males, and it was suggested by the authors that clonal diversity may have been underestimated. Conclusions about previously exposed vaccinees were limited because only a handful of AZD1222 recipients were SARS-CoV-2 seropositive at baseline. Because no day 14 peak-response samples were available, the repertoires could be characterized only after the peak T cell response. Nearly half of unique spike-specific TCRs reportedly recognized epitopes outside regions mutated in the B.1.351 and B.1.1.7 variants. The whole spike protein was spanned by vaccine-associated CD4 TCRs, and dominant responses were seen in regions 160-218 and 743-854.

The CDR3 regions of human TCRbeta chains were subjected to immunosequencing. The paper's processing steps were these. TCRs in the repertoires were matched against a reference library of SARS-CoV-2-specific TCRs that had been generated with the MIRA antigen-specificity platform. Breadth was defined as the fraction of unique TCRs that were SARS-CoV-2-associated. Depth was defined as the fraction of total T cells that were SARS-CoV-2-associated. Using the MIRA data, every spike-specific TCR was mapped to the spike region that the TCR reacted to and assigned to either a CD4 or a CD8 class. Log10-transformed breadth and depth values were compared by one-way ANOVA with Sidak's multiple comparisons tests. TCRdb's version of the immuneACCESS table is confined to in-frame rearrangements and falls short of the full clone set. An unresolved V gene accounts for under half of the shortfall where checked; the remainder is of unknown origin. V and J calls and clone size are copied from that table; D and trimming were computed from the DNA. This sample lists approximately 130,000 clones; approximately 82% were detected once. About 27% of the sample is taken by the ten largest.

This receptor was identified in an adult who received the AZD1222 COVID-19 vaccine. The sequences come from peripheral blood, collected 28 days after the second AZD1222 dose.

The nucleotides are TGTGCCAGCAGCTCTCTCAGATCTGGAAACACCATATATTTT. This translates into CASSSLRSGNTIYF. The chain links TRBV27 with TRBJ1-3, with the identity of the D gene unclear. For CDR1 and CDR2, the germline V gene (reference sequence) lists MNHEY and SMNVEV. From cysteine to phenylalanine, the CDR3 is 14 amino acids long. Of the read, only the CDR3 DNA is kept; its 42 bases are in frame from base 1. V is shortened by 6 bases, J by 1 base, and the region joining them spans 10 bases.